Listed here are 24 T cell receptor beta chains from one sample, sequenced in a study of identical twins. Each CDR3 protein is one row after TCRdb ran MiXCR on the 5' RACE reads. The top ten hold roughly 0.9% of the sample, which has roughly 500,000 distinct CDR3 sequences, approximately 22% seen once. This same sample was also taken into another study, of T cells expressing NK-cell markers.

The sequenced sample was CD4+ T cells sorted from blood. The source of these receptors is a woman between 18 and 29 years old in good health.

The rearrangement joins TRBV6-2 or TRBV6-3 to TRBJ2-7; TRBD1 matches 8 bases. The junction had 9 bases not matched to a gene; V was cut back by 5 bases and J by 6 bases. The CDR3 covers 14 residues. Germline loops: CDR1 MNHEY, CDR2 SVGEGT. The CDR3: CASSTGQGPGEQYF. CDR3 DNA: TGTGCCAGCAGTACCGGACAGGGACCTGGCGAGCAGTACTTC.

The sample holds a few counts of this clonotype. The gene calls are TRBV20-1 and TRBJ2-3; TRBD2 might be the D (5 bases). CDR3 size: 12 residues. The germline V gene has CDR1 DFQATT and CDR2 SNEGSKA (reference sequence). Here the CDR3 reads CSGESGTDTQYF. The CDR3 region has the DNA TGCAGCGGGGAGAGCGGCACAGATACGCAGTATTTT.

The genes are TRBV28 and TRBJ2-1; 7 bases fit TRBD1. J lost 5 bases, V lost 6 bases, and 19 bases had no gene match. Germline V gives CDR1 MDHEN, CDR2 SYDVKM. This CDR3 has 18 residues. The DNA for the CDR3 is TGTGCCAGCAGCCGATCGACAGGGTTTGGATCAATTAACAATGAGCAGTTCTTC. It codes for CASSRSTGFGSINNEQFF. Variable domain in full (rest from reference TRBV28 and TRBJ2-1): DVKVTQSSRYLVKRTGEKVFLECVQDMDHENMFWYRQDPGLGLRLIYFSYDVKMKEKGDIPEGYSVSREKKERFSLILESASTNQTSMYLCASSRSTGFGSINNEQFFGPGTRLTVL.

This clonotype was seen only a few times. The CDR3 reads CASSRDYYTGELFF. Written as DNA, the CDR3 is TGTGCCAGCAGCCGGGACTACTACACCGGGGAGCTGTTTTTT. The rearrangement uses TRBV7-2 and TRBJ2-2; 7 positions match TRBD2. Losses at the gene ends were 5 bases for V and 3 bases for J; bases not matched to a gene: 3. The CDR3 is 14 residues long. CDR1 and CDR2 from the germline V gene are SGHTA and FQGNSA.

In its sample, this clonotype was seen many times. The rearrangement joins TRBV5-1 to TRBJ1-2; TRBD1 aligns across 7 bases. This CDR3 is built from 15 residues. The V segment lost 4 bases and the J segment 4 bases; nucleotides outside the gene matches: 10. CDR1 is SGHRS and CDR2 is YFSETQ in the germline V gene. CDR3 sequence: CASSPDRAQAYGYTF. The CDR3 DNA reads as TGCGCCAGCAGCCCTGACAGGGCTCAAGCCTATGGCTACACCTTC. The entire variable domain, with the rest obtained from reference TRBV5-1 and TRBJ1-2, is as follows: KAGVTQTPRYLIKTRGQQVTLSCSPISGHRSVSWYQQTPGQGLQFLFEYFSETQRNKGNFPGRFSGRQFSNSRSEMNVSTLELGDSALYLCASSPDRAQAYGYTFGSGTRLTVV.

CDR3 coding DNA: TGCAGTGCTAAGCTAGCGGGGGGGCCCGACATTCAGTACTTC. Amino acid sequence: CSAKLAGGPDIQYF. V usage is TRBV20-1 and J usage is TRBJ2-4; TRBD2 aligns across 12 bases. There are 14 residues in the CDR3. Losses at the gene ends were 4 bases for V and 8 bases for J; bases not matched to a gene: 6. Germline V CDR1 and CDR2: DFQATT, SNEGSKA (reference sequence).

A few counts support this clonotype. This chain joins TRBV12-3 or TRBV12-4 and TRBJ2-7; TRBD2 aligns across 14 bases. The CDR3 contains 20 residues. V lost 7 bases, J lost 4 bases, and 21 bases stayed unmatched. CDR3 sequence reads: CASKGKTGTSGREVGYEQYF. The CDR3, as DNA: TGTGCCAGCAAAGGGAAAACCGGGACTAGCGGGAGAGAGGTCGGATACGAGCAGTACTTC.

This clonotype was counted a few times. This chain uses TRBV5-5 with TRBJ2-5; 13 positions agree with TRBD2. The CDR3 spans 16 residues. V was clipped by 3 bases and J by 2 bases; unmatched bases: 4. Germline loops: CDR1 SGHKS, CDR2 YYEKEE (reference sequence). This chain's CDR3 is CASSWKGLAGQETQYF. In DNA form, the CDR3 reads TGTGCCAGCAGCTGGAAGGGACTAGCGGGGCAAGAGACCCAGTACTTC.

The chain recombines TRBV20-1 with TRBJ1-2, with 7 bases aligning to TRBD1. CDR1 DFQATT and CDR2 SNEGSKA come from the germline V gene (reference sequence). The CDR3 sequence is 13 residues long. V was pared by 6 bases and J by 0 bases, with 4 bases of the junction left unmatched. CDR3 amino acids: CSAAQGANYGYTF. For the CDR3, the DNA is TGCAGTGCCGCTCAGGGGGCTAACTATGGCTACACCTTC.

This clonotype was seen only a few times. V gene TRBV12-3 or TRBV12-4 combines with J gene TRBJ1-1; tentatively, D is TRBD1 (5 bases). The CDR3 runs 13 residues. V dropped 7 bases and J dropped 5 bases, with 14 bases sitting between them. DNA for the CDR3: TGTGCCAGCACTAGACAGTCAGGGACTGAAGCTTTCTTT. Protein: CASTRQSGTEAFF.

The chain joins TRBV12-3 or TRBV12-4 to TRBJ2-1; TRBD2 matches 8 bases. J was trimmed by 9 bases and V by 2 bases; bases with no gene match: 6. This CDR3 region has 14 residues. Written as DNA, the CDR3 is TGTGCCAGCAGTTTAAGGCGGGGGGTCAGTGAGCAGTTCTTC. Protein: CASSLRRGVSEQFF.

In this sample, this clonotype turned up many times. This chain joins TRBV5-5 and TRBJ2-2, with D tentatively TRBD1 (6 bases). Trimming removed 4 bases from V and 5 bases from J, with 18 bases in between. This CDR3 comprises 16 residues. In germline, CDR1 is SGHKS, CDR2 YYEKEE (reference sequence). CDR3 nucleotide sequence: TGTGCCAGCAGCCTAGAGGTCGGACAGCTAACCGGGGAGCTGTTTTTT. It is translated as CASSLEVGQLTGELFF.

The chain joins TRBV9 to TRBJ2-6; the D gene is possibly TRBD1 (5 bases). The CDR3 spans 17 residues. Germline V CDR1 and CDR2: SGDLS, YYNGEE. The V and J ends lost 4 bases and 1 base respectively, with 15 bases between them. The CDR3 protein is CASSPRQGRSGANVLTF. The DNA of the CDR3 is TGTGCCAGCAGCCCTCGGCAGGGCCGTTCTGGGGCCAACGTCCTGACTTTC.

The chain joins TRBV20-1 to TRBJ1-5, with a tentative D call TRBD1 (5 bases). This CDR3 is built from 15 residues. Germline lookup yields CDR1 DFQATT and CDR2 SNEGSKA (reference sequence). The V end was cut by 1 base, the J end by 4 bases, with 14 bases between. CDR3 in amino acids: CSARVPGGLNQPQHF. The DNA for the CDR3 is TGCAGTGCTAGAGTTCCGGGGGGTCTAAATCAGCCCCAGCATTTT.

This clonotype was found a few times. The chain recombines TRBV3-1 with TRBJ1-5; D gene unclear. Looked up from germline, CDR1 is LGHDT and CDR2 is YNNKEL (reference sequence). The CDR3 runs to 15 residues. Between the trimmed V and J ends, which lost 4 bases and 0 bases, there was a span of 10 bases. The CDR3 is CASSRGSNSNQPQHF. CDR3 in DNA: TGTGCCAGCAGCCGGGGTTCCAATAGCAATCAGCCCCAGCATTTT.

The CDR3 coding sequence is TGCGCCAGCAGCTTGGCGGTCGGCCACTACGAGCAGTACTTC. This encodes CASSLAVGHYEQYF. This chain joins TRBV5-1 and TRBJ2-7; the D is unclear. Germline V gives CDR1 SGHRS, CDR2 YFSETQ. V was pared by 0 bases and J by 3 bases, with 10 bases between. The CDR3 runs to 14 residues.

This clonotype occurred a few times. J is TRBJ2-7 and V is TRBV7-9, with a tentative D call TRBD2 (5 bases). From germline, CDR1 is SEHNR and CDR2 FQNEAQ (reference sequence). Deletions cut 3 bases from V and 4 bases from J, with 10 bases between. CDR3 length: 13 amino acids. Here the CDR3 reads CASSFFTGYEQYF. CDR3 DNA: TGTGCCAGCAGCTTTTTTACGGGGTACGAGCAGTACTTC. The whole variable domain, filled in from reference TRBV7-9 and TRBJ2-7, reads DTGVSQNPRHKITKRGQNVTFRCDPISEHNRLYWYRQTLGQGPEFLTYFQNEAQLEKSRLLSDRFSAERPKGSFSTLEIQRTEQGDSAMYLCASSFFTGYEQYFGPGTRLTVT.

The V call is TRBV19, the J call TRBJ2-7, with D perhaps TRBD1 (5 bases). Germline loops: CDR1 LNHDA, CDR2 SQIVND (reference sequence). The CDR3 runs 14 residues. V lost 3 bases to trimming and J lost 2 bases, with 11 bases between them. The CDR3: CASSMRKGTYEQYF. The CDR3 nucleotides are TGTGCCAGTAGTATGAGGAAGGGGACCTACGAGCAGTACTTC.

This rearrangement joins TRBV20-1 to TRBJ2-2; weak D call: TRBD1 (5 bases). This CDR3 is built from 16 residues. In germline, CDR1 is DFQATT, CDR2 SNEGSKA (reference sequence). The V end lost 0 bases, the J end lost 0 bases, and 11 bases lay between the germline ends. This CDR3 reads CSARDLTGPNTGELFF. The CDR3 coding sequence is TGCAGTGCTAGAGATTTAACAGGCCCGAACACCGGGGAGCTGTTTTTT.

This clonotype has ten or more counts. The chain is built from TRBV12-3 or TRBV12-4 and TRBJ1-1; D uncertain. V was pared by 3 bases and J by 3 bases, with 5 bases between. The CDR3 loop spans 12 amino acids. The CDR3 DNA reads TGTGCCAGCAGTTTCCACGACACTGAAGCTTTCTTT. This encodes CASSFHDTEAFF.

This clonotype was counted only a few times. This sequence joins TRBV7-3 and TRBJ2-3; possible D gene TRBD2, 6 bases. The germline V gene encodes CDR1 SGHTA and CDR2 FQGTGA. CDR3 size: 15 residues. V was shortened by 5 bases and J by 4 bases, with 16 bases between the two germline ends. The CDR3 DNA follows: TGTGCCAGCAGCCTCGGAGGGCGTAACCCAGATACGCAGTATTTT. Residues: CASSLGGRNPDTQYF.

This clonotype was seen ten or more times. This sequence joins TRBV20-1 and TRBJ1-1; D perhaps matches TRBD1 (6 bases). Germline assignment: CDR1 DFQATT and CDR2 SNEGSKA (reference sequence). V dropped 5 bases and J dropped 0 bases, with 19 bases sitting between them. This CDR3 comprises 16 residues. The CDR3 loop is CSAPPPGQQMNTEAFF. The DNA of the CDR3 is TGCAGTGCTCCCCCTCCTGGACAGCAAATGAACACTGAAGCTTTCTTT.

The V call is TRBV20-1, the J call TRBJ2-2; TRBD2 agrees at 12 bases. The CDR3 consists of 13 residues. The germline V gene encodes CDR1 DFQATT and CDR2 SNEGSKA (reference sequence). V shed 5 bases, J shed 5 bases, and the junction held 0 bases outside the gene matches. This chain's CDR3 is CSAGLAGTGELFF. The CDR3 nucleotides are TGCAGTGCTGGACTAGCGGGAACCGGGGAGCTGTTTTTT.

The chain links TRBV5-1 to TRBJ2-2, with unresolved D. Germline CDR1 SGHRS, CDR2 YFSETQ. This CDR3 comprises 15 residues. V gave up 0 bases and J gave up 0 bases, with 6 bases separating them. CDR3 region: CASSLGVPNTGELFF. DNA for the CDR3: TGCGCCAGCAGCTTGGGGGTTCCGAACACCGGGGAGCTGTTTTTT. The full variable domain, with the rest looked up from reference TRBV5-1 and TRBJ2-2, is KAGVTQTPRYLIKTRGQQVTLSCSPISGHRSVSWYQQTPGQGLQFLFEYFSETQRNKGNFPGRFSGRQFSNSRSEMNVSTLELGDSALYLCASSLGVPNTGELFFGEGSRLTVL.